The 26 T cell receptor beta chains below come from one sample, sequenced in a study of T cell responses to AZD1222 COVID-19 vaccine. Repertoires were generated with immunoSEQ multiplex PCR, while TCRdb's copy carries only in-frame clones and drops some. The repertoire has about 130,000 clones, 80% to 90% of them found once; the top ten carry approximately 5.4%. Source: peripheral blood, taken on day 0 of AZD1222 vaccination. Receptor source: an adult in good health.

The DNA of the CDR3 is TGTGCCAGTAGTGCTTCCCCCGGGCCTCCTAACTATGGCTACACCTTC. It specifies CASSASPGPPNYGYTF. The chain uses TRBV19 and TRBJ1-2, with D unresolved. The germline V gene encodes CDR1 LNHDA and CDR2 SQIVND (reference sequence). Trimming left V 5 bases short and J 0 bases short, with 16 bases between. The CDR3 spans 16 residues.

The chain has TRBV28 and TRBJ1-4; unclear D gene. V was trimmed by 4 bases and J by 3 bases, leaving 12 bases between them. Germline CDR1 is MDHEN and CDR2 is SYDVKM. The CDR3 extends over 15 amino acids. The DNA of the CDR3 is TGTGCCAGCAGTTCCCGGGGAGTAGCTAATGAAAAACTGTTTTTT. Amino acids: CASSSRGVANEKLFF.

This chain joins TRBV4-2 and TRBJ1-1; D may be TRBD1 (5 bases). CDR1 is LGHNA and CDR2 is YNFKEQ in the germline V gene. V was shortened by 1 base and J by 1 base, with 10 bases between the two germline ends. This CDR3 contains 15 residues. Written as DNA, the CDR3 is TGTGCCAGCAGCCAAGGTGACGGGGCGAACACTGAAGCTTTCTTT. It specifies CASSQGDGANTEAFF.

This clone has a handful of counts. This sequence joins TRBV2 and TRBJ2-5; 8 bases line up with TRBD1. Trimming at V came to 6 bases and at J to 5 bases, leaving 8 bases not matched to a gene. This CDR3 comprises 14 residues. Germline CDR1 SNHLY, CDR2 FYNNEI. DNA of the CDR3: TGTGCCAGCAGCGGGACAGGAGGGTTGGAGACCCAGTACTTC. Its protein product is CASSGTGGLETQYF.

The chain uses TRBV5-6 and TRBJ2-3; no clear D. Trimming took off 4 bases at V and 8 bases at J, with 14 bases between the two ends. Germline V gene sequence: CDR1 SGHDT, CDR2 YYEEEE. The CDR3 spans 13 residues. The CDR3 is CASSRFGEGTQYF. CDR3 coding DNA: TGTGCCAGCAGCCGGTTTGGGGAAGGTACGCAGTATTTT. Full variable domain (missing parts from reference TRBV5-6 and TRBJ2-3): DAGVTQSPTHLIKTRGQQVTLRCSPKSGHDTVSWYQQALGQGPQFIFQYYEEEERQRGNFPDRFSGHQFPNYSSELNVNALLLGDSALYLCASSRFGEGTQYFGPGTRLTVL.

This rearrangement joins TRBV6-5 to TRBJ1-6, with D tentatively TRBD1 (6 bases). This CDR3 region has 14 residues. Trimming removed 4 bases at V and 7 bases at J, with 11 bases between. CDR1 and CDR2 (germline): MNHEY, SVGAGI. In nucleotides, the CDR3 is TGTGCCAGCAGTTTAGGGGGAAGGAATTCACCCCTCCACTTT. Encoded protein: CASSLGGRNSPLHF.

This clone has a handful of counts. The chain is built from TRBV2 and TRBJ1-2; D remains ambiguous. Germline CDR1 SNHLY, CDR2 FYNNEI. The CDR3 runs to 14 residues. Deletions cut 7 bases from V and 1 base from J, with 13 bases between. The CDR3 here is CASTPPADNYGYTF. The DNA of the CDR3 is TGTGCCAGCACTCCCCCGGCGGATAACTATGGCTACACCTTC. Full variable domain (remainder filled in from reference TRBV2 and TRBJ1-2): EPEVTQTPSHQVTQMGQEVILRCVPISNHLYFYWYRQILGQKVEFLVSFYNNEISEKSEIFDDQFSVERPDGSNFTLKIRSTKLEDSAMYFCASTPPADNYGYTFGSGTRLTVV.

The chain couples TRBV3-1 (or the pseudogene TRBV3-2) to TRBJ2-2; D possibly corresponds to TRBD2 (6 bases). Germline V gives CDR1 LGHDT, CDR2 YNNKEL (reference sequence). CDR3 length: 16 residues. V was trimmed by 1 base and J by 1 base, leaving 10 bases between them. As DNA, the CDR3 is TGTGCCAGCAGCCAAGGGGCAGCGGGGAACACCGGGGAGCTGTTTTTT. It translates to CASSQGAAGNTGELFF.

The chain employs TRBV9 and TRBJ2-1; D remains ambiguous. Trimming left V 0 bases short and J 7 bases short, with 8 bases between. The V gene's germline CDR1 is SGDLS and CDR2 YYNGEE. The CDR3 runs 13 residues. CDR3 coding DNA: TGTGCCAGCAGCGTAGGAAGTGGGAATGAGCAGTTCTTC. Encoded protein: CASSVGSGNEQFF.

The chain employs TRBV9 and TRBJ2-3; 7 nucleotides agree with TRBD2. This CDR3 is 13 amino acids long. Trimming cost V 7 bases and J 1 base; bases outside gene matches: 3. Germline V gene sequence: CDR1 SGDLS, CDR2 YYNGEE. The CDR3 sequence is CASARGGTDTQYF. For the CDR3, the DNA is TGTGCCAGCGCCCGGGGGGGCACAGATACGCAGTATTTT.

The V gene is TRBV3-1 (or the pseudogene TRBV3-2), the J gene TRBJ1-1; TRBD1 is a possible D gene (6 bases). This CDR3 contains 14 residues. The ends were cut back, 4 bases at V and 1 base at J, with 10 bases in the middle. Looked up from germline, CDR1 is LGHDT and CDR2 is YNNKEL (reference sequence). CDR3 coding DNA: TGTGCCAGCAGCCCAGGGGAAACGAACACTGAAGCTTTCTTT. Translating it yields CASSPGETNTEAFF.

Worth noting for this clone: Other DNA sequences of this sample code for an identical CDR3. The rearrangement uses TRBV5-1 and TRBJ1-3; possible D gene TRBD1, 5 bases. V dropped 3 bases and J dropped 4 bases, with 11 bases sitting between them. The CDR3 has 14 residues. Germline V gene data show CDR1 as SGHRS and CDR2 as YFSETQ. As DNA, the CDR3 is TGCGCCAGCAGCTCAGACAGTAGCGGAAACACCATATATTTT. It yields the protein CASSSDSSGNTIYF.

This clone has only one observation. The chain uses TRBV7-6 and TRBJ2-5; D uncertain. Trimming pared 5 bases from V and 5 bases from J, leaving 12 bases between. Per germline, CDR1 SGHVS and CDR2 FNYEAQ. CDR3 length equals 13 residues. The CDR3 sequence is CASSPGVRETQYF. In DNA form, the CDR3 reads TGTGCCAGCAGCCCCGGAGTGAGGGAGACCCAGTACTTC. The complete variable domain, with remaining parts taken from reference TRBV7-6 and TRBJ2-5, reads GAGVSQSPRYKVTKRGQDVALRCDPISGHVSLYWYRQALGQGPEFLTYFNYEAQQDKSGLPNDRFSAERPEGSISTLTIQRTEQRDSAMYRCASSPGVRETQYFGPGTRLLVL.

The rearrangement uses TRBV9 and TRBJ1-2, with TRBD1 matching over 7 bases. Germline V gene sequence: CDR1 SGDLS, CDR2 YYNGEE. Trimming cost V 3 bases and J 5 bases; bases outside gene matches: 13. This CDR3 is built from 16 residues. CDR3 sequence (DNA): TGTGCCAGCAGCGCCCTCACAGGGGCCGGGGCTTATGGCTACACCTTC. Its translation: CASSALTGAGAYGYTF.

This chain connects TRBV6-4 to TRBJ2-3; 7 nucleotides match TRBD2. The J segment lost 6 bases and the V segment lost 8 bases, leaving 11 bases of the junction unmatched. Germline values: CDR1 MRHNA, CDR2 SNTAGT. This CDR3 contains 14 residues. CDR3 sequence reads: CASASGTLSDTQYF. The DNA for the CDR3 is TGTGCCAGCGCGAGCGGGACTCTATCTGATACGCAGTATTTT.

This clone was found once. This chain uses TRBV19 with TRBJ1-5; D is undetermined. Trimming took off 3 bases at V and 2 bases at J, with 8 bases between the two ends. Per the germline V gene, CDR1 is LNHDA and CDR2 is SQIVND (reference sequence). The CDR3 loop spans 14 amino acids. The CDR3 reads CASSIIVGNQPQHF. The DNA of the CDR3 is TGTGCCAGTAGTATTATAGTCGGCAATCAGCCCCAGCATTTT.

The chain carries TRBV6-5 and TRBJ2-7, with D unresolved. The CDR3 runs to 14 residues. Germline-derived CDR1 and CDR2 are MNHEY and SVGAGI. V lost 0 bases to trimming and J lost 2 bases, with 8 bases between them. CDR3 bases: TGTGCCAGCAGTTACTCTCAGGCTACCTACGAGCAGTACTTC. Translated: CASSYSQATYEQYF.

This sequence joins TRBV5-1 and TRBJ2-2, with no clear D. The CDR3 is 12 amino acids. From germline, CDR1 is SGHRS and CDR2 YFSETQ. V shed 4 bases and J shed 5 bases, with 6 bases lying between them. CDR3 region: CASSLSTGELFF. The CDR3 region has the DNA TGCGCCAGCAGCCTCAGTACCGGGGAGCTGTTTTTT.

This clone has more than one count but fewer than ten. The rearrangement uses TRBV7-8 and TRBJ1-5, with 7 bases matching TRBD1. The J segment lost 0 bases and the V segment lost 5 bases, leaving 7 bases of the junction unmatched. The CDR3 extends over 16 amino acids. The germline V gene encodes CDR1 SGHVS and CDR2 FQNEAQ. The CDR3 loop is CASSPRDSFSNQPQHF. CDR3 bases: TGTGCCAGCAGCCCCCGGGACAGTTTTAGCAATCAGCCCCAGCATTTT.

V gene TRBV5-1 combines with J gene TRBJ1-1; possible D gene TRBD1, 5 bases. V gave up 0 bases and J gave up 7 bases, with 10 bases separating them. The CDR3 has 13 residues. CDR1 and CDR2 from the germline V gene are SGHRS and YFSETQ. The CDR3 DNA sequence: TGCGCCAGCAGCTTGGCCGCGGGACGTGAAGCTTTCTTT. Translating gives CASSLAAGREAFF. Combining the CDR3 with reference TRBV5-1 and TRBJ1-1 gives the whole variable domain KAGVTQTPRYLIKTRGQQVTLSCSPISGHRSVSWYQQTPGQGLQFLFEYFSETQRNKGNFPGRFSGRQFSNSRSEMNVSTLELGDSALYLCASSLAAGREAFFGQGTRLTVV.

V is TRBV24-1 and J is TRBJ2-7; D remains ambiguous. Germline CDR1 is KGHDR and CDR2 is SFDVKD. CDR3 size: 11 residues. Trimming left V 4 bases short and J 6 bases short, with 6 bases between. The CDR3 coding sequence is TGTGCCACCAGTGACCGCCTCGAGCAGTACTTC. Its translation is CATSDRLEQYF.

The CDR3 coding sequence is TGCGCCAGCAGTCAATCCGGTGGGATGGGGCCCCAGCATTTT. Residues: CASSQSGGMGPQHF. The chain recombines TRBV23-1 with TRBJ1-5; no clear D gene. TRBV23-1 is flagged as an ORF with uncertain function. The CDR3 runs 14 residues. Trimming left V 0 bases short and J 9 bases short, with 12 bases between.

CDR3 DNA: TGTGCCAGCAGTTACTCGACGGCAGGGGGCGGTGGAAAACTGTTTTTT. Its protein is CASSYSTAGGGGKLFF. This chain uses TRBV6-5 with TRBJ1-4; 8 bases are a match to TRBD1. CDR3 size: 16 residues. V was pared by 0 bases and J by 10 bases, with 10 bases of the junction left unmatched. Looked up from germline, CDR1 is MNHEY and CDR2 is SVGAGI.

The J gene is TRBJ2-3, the V gene TRBV12-3 or TRBV12-4; D ambiguous. V was shortened by 3 bases and J by 5 bases, with 9 bases between the two germline ends. The CDR3 loop spans 13 amino acids. The chain's CDR3 is CASSLGFGDTQYF. CDR3 DNA sequence: TGTGCCAGCAGTTTGGGGTTCGGAGATACGCAGTATTTT.

This chain connects TRBV7-9 to TRBJ1-3; D is unresolved. V lost 9 bases and J lost 0, with 6 bases in between. CDR1 and CDR2 from the germline V gene are SEHNR and FQNEAQ (reference sequence). The CDR3 is 12 amino acids. CDR3 in amino acids: CASRASGNTIYF. The CDR3 DNA follows: TGTGCCAGTCGGGCCTCTGGAAACACCATATATTTT.

The chain recombines TRBV3-1 (or the pseudogene TRBV3-2) with TRBJ2-1, with 7 nucleotides matching TRBD2. Germline V gene lookup returns CDR1 LGHDT and CDR2 YNNKEL (reference sequence). The CDR3 contains 14 residues. V lost 4 bases to trimming and J lost 0 bases; unmatched junction nucleotides: 0. The CDR3 loop reads CASSRGGSYNEQFF. The CDR3 DNA reads as TGTGCCAGCAGCCGGGGGGGCTCCTACAATGAGCAGTTCTTC.